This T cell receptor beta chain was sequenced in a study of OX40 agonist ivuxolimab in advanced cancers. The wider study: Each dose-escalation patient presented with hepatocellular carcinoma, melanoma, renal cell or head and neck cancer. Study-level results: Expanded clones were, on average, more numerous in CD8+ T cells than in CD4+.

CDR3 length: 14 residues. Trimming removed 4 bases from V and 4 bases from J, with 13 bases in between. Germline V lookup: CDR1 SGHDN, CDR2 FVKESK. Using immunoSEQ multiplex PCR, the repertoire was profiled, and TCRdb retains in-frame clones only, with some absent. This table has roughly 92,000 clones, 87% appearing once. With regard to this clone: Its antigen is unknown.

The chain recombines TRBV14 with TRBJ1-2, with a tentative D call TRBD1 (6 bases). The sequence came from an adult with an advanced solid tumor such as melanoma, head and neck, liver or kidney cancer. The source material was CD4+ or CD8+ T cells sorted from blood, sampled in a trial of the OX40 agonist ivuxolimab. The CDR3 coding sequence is TGTGCCAGCAGCCCGGATTCGGACAGCTATGGCTACACCTTC. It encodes CASSPDSDSYGYTF.